A single sample gave rise to the 26 T cell receptor beta chains below, sequenced in a study of cytomegalovirus exposure and HLA in healthy donors (dated by TCRdb to the late 2010s). Library prep was done by the immunoSEQ multiplex PCR assay. A mixture of 60 forward primers for TCR Vbeta segments and 13 reverse primers for TCR Jbeta segments was used in the multiplex PCR. What TCRdb holds here is the immuneACCESS table cut down to in-frame rearrangements. Part of the clones is not present; checked against another copy, under half of the missing clones reflect an unresolved V gene, and the others are unexplained. Across this sample there are 150,000 or so clones, with roughly 79% seen only once. Approximately 2.6% of the sample is held by the ten biggest clonotypes. Sequenced input: PBMCs. The receptors shown here come from a man aged 18 to 29 in good health and CMV-seronegative.

This clone was observed a few times. The chain couples TRBV4-1 to TRBJ1-5; tentatively, D is TRBD1 (5 bases). Germline CDR1 reads MGHRA; CDR2 reads YSYEKL. This CDR3 comprises 15 residues. V lost 1 base, J lost 2 bases, and 9 bases lay in between. The CDR3 DNA is TGCGCCAGCAGCCAAGGTAAACAGGGCAATCAGCCCCAGCATTTT. This codes for CASSQGKQGNQPQHF.

The V gene is TRBV6-6, the J gene TRBJ2-5; a possible D gene is TRBD1 (6 bases). The germline gives CDR1 MNHNY, CDR2 SVGAGI (reference sequence). V lost 8 bases to trimming and J lost 5 bases, with 15 bases between them. The length of the CDR3 is 13 residues. CDR3 sequence: CASGNRVMETQYF. The CDR3 nucleotides read TGTGCCAGCGGGAACAGGGTGATGGAGACCCAGTACTTC.

This clone was seen only a few times. The junction shows a germline mismatch at one end, possibly a read error. The rearrangement uses TRBV2 and TRBJ2-4; TRBD2 aligns across 8 bases. The length of the CDR3 is 17 residues. Germline assignment: CDR1 SNHLY and CDR2 FYNNEI. CDR3 protein: CASREGGRGVAKNIQYF. DNA of the CDR3: TGTGCCAGCAGGGAAGGGGGGCGGGGGGTAGCCAAAAACATTCAGTACTTC.

This clone turned up a few times. The chain recombines TRBV9 with TRBJ2-1; weak D call: TRBD2 (6 bases). Trimming took 2 bases from V and 1 from J, leaving 13 bases between them. The CDR3 runs to 16 residues. Germline CDR1 SGDLS, CDR2 YYNGEE. CDR3 sequence reads: CASSVTGVGSYNEQFF. CDR3 coding DNA: TGTGCCAGCAGCGTCACGGGGGTGGGGTCCTACAATGAGCAGTTCTTC.

The CDR3, as DNA: TGCGCCAGCAGCCAAGGGACAGGTTACTACGAGCAGTACGTC. Residues: CASSQGTGYYEQYV. This chain connects TRBV4-1 to TRBJ2-7; 7 bases map to TRBD1. Germline CDR1 and CDR2: MGHRA and YSYEKL. V lost 1 base and J lost 3; bases outside the gene matches: 3. CDR3 length equals 14 residues.

Remarks on this clone: One junction end disagrees with the germline gene, perhaps due to a read error. V and J are TRBV7-9 and TRBJ2-4; TRBD1 aligns across 7 bases. The CDR3 is 15 residues long. The germline V gene has CDR1 SEHNR and CDR2 FQNEAQ (reference sequence). CDR3 loop: CASRVLRDSGNSQYF. Written as DNA, the CDR3 is TGTGCCAGCAGGGTGCTGAGGGACAGTGGTAACAGTCAGTACTTC. The whole variable domain, remainder taken from reference TRBV7-9 and TRBJ2-4, is DTGVSQNPRHKITKRGQNVTFRCDPISEHNRLYWYRQTLGQGPEFLTYFQNEAQLEKSRLLSDRFSAERPKGSFSTLEIQRTEQGDSAMYLCASRVLRDSGNSQYFGAGTRLSVL.

This chain uses TRBV19 with TRBJ1-2; D is uncertain. V lost 3 bases to trimming and J lost 5 bases, with 13 bases between them. Per the germline V gene, CDR1 is LNHDA and CDR2 is SQIVND (reference sequence). This CDR3 comprises 14 residues. DNA for the CDR3: TGTGCCAGTAGTATGGCCTTTTACGATTATGGCTACACCTTC. As protein: CASSMAFYDYGYTF.

The chain recombines TRBV5-1 with TRBJ2-7; 8 bases match TRBD1. Per germline, CDR1 SGHRS and CDR2 YFSETQ. Trimming at V came to 0 bases and at J to 2 bases, leaving 4 bases not matched to a gene. This CDR3 contains 15 residues. The CDR3 DNA sequence: TGCGCCAGCAGCTTGGATGGGACAGGTCCCTACGAGCAGTACTTC. Protein sequence: CASSLDGTGPYEQYF.

V and J are TRBV5-1 and TRBJ1-1; TRBD1 matches 8 bases. The CDR3 covers 15 residues. CDR1 and CDR2 from the germline V gene are SGHRS and YFSETQ. With V trimmed by 5 bases and J by 4 bases, 10 bases remained unmatched. The chain's CDR3 is CASSLQGELATEAFF. Written as DNA, the CDR3 is TGCGCCAGCAGTCTACAGGGGGAGCTGGCCACTGAAGCTTTCTTT. The full variable domain, its missing parts supplied by reference TRBV5-1 and TRBJ1-1, is KAGVTQTPRYLIKTRGQQVTLSCSPISGHRSVSWYQQTPGQGLQFLFEYFSETQRNKGNFPGRFSGRQFSNSRSEMNVSTLELGDSALYLCASSLQGELATEAFFGQGTRLTVV.

V is TRBV5-4 and J is TRBJ1-1; 7 positions agree with TRBD1. The germline V gene has CDR1 SGHNT and CDR2 YYREEE (reference sequence). CDR3 size: 12 residues. The J segment lost 7 bases and the V segment lost 9 bases, leaving 9 bases of the junction unmatched. CDR3 in DNA: TGTGCCATTCAGCTCCGGGACAGTGAAGCTTTCTTT. Translated: CAIQLRDSEAFF.

This clone was picked up one time. This sequence joins TRBV11-2 and TRBJ2-5; TRBD1 aligns across 9 bases. V lost 1 base, J lost 9 bases, and 6 bases stayed unmatched. The CDR3 sequence is 14 residues long. Germline CDR1 SGHAT, CDR2 FQNNGV. The CDR3 bases are TGTGCCAGCAGCTTAGGGGACAGGGAGAGACCCCAGTACTTC. Its protein is CASSLGDRERPQYF.

This chain links TRBV21-1 with TRBJ2-1; TRBD1 is the table's D call, not checked against the DNA. TRBV21-1 is designated a pseudogene. This CDR3 comprises 18 residues. The CDR3 sequence is CASSLNTPGQGVYNEQFF. The CDR3 DNA is TGTGCCAGCAGCCTCAACACTCCGGGACAGGGGGTCTACAATGAGCAGTTCTTC.

V usage is TRBV6-5 and J usage is TRBJ2-1, with 8 bases that match TRBD2. Unmatched junction bases numbered 8, after V lost 8 bases and J lost 5 bases. From germline, CDR1 is MNHEY and CDR2 SVGAGI. The length of the CDR3 is 14 residues. Here the CDR3 DNA reads TGTGCCAGCTCTGGGGCGGGGGGTCACAATGAGCAGTTCTTC. It encodes CASSGAGGHNEQFF.

This sequence joins TRBV4-3 and TRBJ2-7; D is possibly TRBD2 (6 bases). Deletions cut 4 bases from V and 2 bases from J, with 15 bases between. The germline gives CDR1 LGHNA, CDR2 YSLEER. The CDR3 totals 15 residues. The CDR3 spells CASSPYRDSTYEQYF. CDR3 nucleotide sequence: TGCGCCAGCAGCCCCTACCGGGACTCGACCTACGAGCAGTACTTC.

This clone was observed a single time. The chain couples TRBV11-3 to TRBJ2-2; a weak D match, TRBD1 (5 bases). The CDR3 is 12 residues long. The germline V gene has CDR1 SGHNT and CDR2 YENEEA. Trimming took 5 bases from V and 7 from J, leaving 8 bases between them. The CDR3 DNA reads as TGTGCCAGCAGCCCAGGGATCGGGGAGCTGTTTTTT. Its protein product is CASSPGIGELFF.

This clone appeared a single time. This sequence joins TRBV6-1 and TRBJ1-6; tentatively, D is TRBD1 (6 bases). The CDR3 has 17 amino acids. Trimming left V 0 bases short and J 3 bases short, with 12 bases between. Germline CDR1 is MNHNS and CDR2 is SASEGT. CDR3 nucleotide sequence: TGTGCCAGCAGTGAAGCGCGTAGGGGGTTCTATAATTCACCCCTCCACTTT. Translated, it gives CASSEARRGFYNSPLHF.

This chain joins TRBV6-1 and TRBJ2-5; TRBD2 might be the D (6 bases). The CDR3 sequence is 13 residues long. Germline values: CDR1 MNHNS, CDR2 SASEGT. The germline V and J ends were trimmed by 4 bases and 7 bases, with 13 bases remaining between them. CDR3 bases: TGTGCCAGCAGTGGGGTCAACGGGGGGACCCAGTACTTC. Protein product: CASSGVNGGTQYF.

The chain recombines TRBV11-2 with TRBJ1-2, with 12 nucleotides matching TRBD1. V lost 6 bases and J lost 7; bases outside the gene matches: 12. The CDR3 length is 16 residues. Germline loops: CDR1 SGHAT, CDR2 FQNNGV. CDR3 amino acids: CASRTPGQGAKSGYTF. CDR3 DNA sequence: TGTGCCAGCAGGACACCGGGACAGGGGGCAAAGTCTGGCTACACCTTC.

The V gene is TRBV10-3, the J gene TRBJ1-1; 7 bases map to TRBD1. The CDR3 spans 13 residues. J was trimmed by 0 bases and V by 11 bases; bases with no gene match: 6. The V gene's germline CDR1 is ENHRY and CDR2 SYGVKD. The DNA of the CDR3 is TGTGCCGTGACAGGGAGAGTGAACACTGAAGCTTTCTTT. Translated, it gives CAVTGRVNTEAFF.

To note about this clone: Other DNA sequences of this sample code for an identical CDR3. J is TRBJ1-1 and V is TRBV5-1; 8 positions agree with TRBD1. V gave up 4 bases and J gave up 4 bases; unmatched junction bases: 3. Per the germline V gene, CDR1 is SGHRS and CDR2 is YFSETQ. CDR3 length equals 13 residues. CDR3 sequence reads: CASSLTGGTEAFF. CDR3 in DNA: TGCGCCAGCAGCCTAACAGGGGGCACTGAAGCTTTCTTT.

This clone has just a few counts. The chain uses TRBV7-8 and TRBJ2-5, with D maybe TRBD2 (5 bases). Germline loops: CDR1 SGHVS, CDR2 FQNEAQ. V gave up 5 bases and J gave up 9 bases, with 16 bases separating them. The CDR3 is 13 amino acids. The CDR3 is CASSTGIDNSQYF. The CDR3 DNA reads TGTGCCAGCAGCACCGGGATCGACAATTCCCAGTACTTC. Looking up the rest from reference TRBV7-8 and TRBJ2-5 gives the full variable domain: GAGVSQSPRYKVAKRGQDVALRCDPISGHVSLFWYQQALGQGPEFLTYFQNEAQLDKSGLPSDRFFAERPEGSVSTLKIQRTQQEDSAVYLCASSTGIDNSQYFGPGTRLLVL.

The rearrangement joins TRBV4-2 to TRBJ2-5; the match to TRBD2 covers 9 bases. Germline-derived CDR1 and CDR2 are LGHNA and YNFKEQ. CDR3 length equals 15 residues. V trimming: 0 bases; J trimming: 5 bases; junction bases outside the gene matches: 4. For the CDR3, the DNA is TGTGCCAGCAGCCAAGATGTGGCGGGGGGGGAGACCCAGTACTTC. Encoded protein: CASSQDVAGGETQYF.

This clone was seen only once. The junction departs from germline at one end; a sequencing error may be responsible. This CDR3 reads CAIKLKNSQYF. The CDR3 coding sequence is TGTGCCATCAAATTAAAAAACAGTCAGTACTTC. The chain carries TRBV10-3 and TRBJ2-4; D gene unclear. The germline CDR1 and CDR2 sequences are ENHRY and SYGVKD. The CDR3 is made up of 11 amino acids.

This chain links TRBV6-1 with TRBJ1-2; TRBD1 matches at 8 bases. This CDR3 has 15 amino acids. V trimming: 5 bases; J trimming: 3 bases; junction bases outside the gene matches: 8. Germline V gene lookup returns CDR1 MNHNS and CDR2 SASEGT. The CDR3 reads CASSWTGFEDYGYTF. For the CDR3, the DNA is TGTGCCAGCAGTTGGACAGGGTTCGAGGACTATGGCTACACCTTC.

V and J are TRBV6-5 and TRBJ1-2; D unclear. V shed 3 bases and J shed 2 bases, with 10 bases lying between them. The germline V gene encodes CDR1 MNHEY and CDR2 SVGAGI. The CDR3 consists of 14 residues. For the CDR3, the DNA is TGTGCCAGCAGTTATGGGCAAACGAACTATGGCTACACCTTC. Amino acids: CASSYGQTNYGYTF.

This clone is a singleton in its sample. The rearrangement uses TRBV4-1 and TRBJ2-5, with a tentative D call TRBD1 (6 bases). The J call may be faulty, since TRBJ2-7 better matches the DNA end. CDR1 is MGHRA, CDR2 YSYEKL, per germline. The CDR3 runs to 15 residues. CDR3 protein: CASSQDVRGRYEQYF. CDR3 coding DNA: TGCGCCAGCAGCCAAGATGTCAGGGGCAGGTACGAGCAGTACTTC.